Listed below are T cell receptor beta chains from one sample, sequenced in a study of early T cells in non-severe SARS-CoV-2 infection. TCRdb re-analysed the 5' RACE reads in MiXCR, keeping a single row per CDR3 protein. The data contain fewer than 50,000 distinct CDR3 sequences, around 5.7% of them singletons. Sequences were obtained from whole blood. These receptors were obtained from an adult who was a healthcare worker with PCR-confirmed SARS-CoV-2 infection or an uninfected control (not recorded which). Each CDR3 is given with its conserved first and last residue. Fields, in order: V gene, J gene, D gene, clone size, CDR3 protein, CDR3 DNA. The D gene is left open where the match is weak. The size entry is marked missing in some rows and otherwise reads once, few, many or a size class.

>TRBV4-3|TRBJ2-7|.|few
CASSQEAAGRYEQYF
TGCGCCAGCAGCCAAGAAGCAGCCGGACGCTACGAGCAGTACTTC
>TRBV19|TRBJ2-5|.|many
CASRISAGTQETQYF
TGTGCCAGTCGTATCAGCGCAGGGACCCAAGAGACCCAGTACTTC
>TRBV12-3/TRBV12-4|TRBJ2-1|TRBD2|few
CASSGTSVYNEQFF
TGTGCCAGCAGCGGGACTAGCGTTTACAATGAGCAGTTCTTC
>TRBV28|TRBJ1-4|.|many
CASVNSGDNEKLFF
TGTGCCAGCGTAAACTCGGGAGATAATGAAAAACTGTTTTTT
>TRBV7-2|TRBJ2-7|.|many
CASSLEVLAGEDEQYF
TGTGCCAGCAGCTTAGAGGTCCTGGCAGGGGAGGACGAGCAGTACTTC
>TRBV11-2|TRBJ2-1|.|few
CASSLGPYNEQFF
TGTGCCAGCAGCTTAGGACCGTACAATGAGCAGTTCTTC
>TRBV24-1|TRBJ2-5|.|many
CATSAPTGAQYF
TGTGCCACCAGTGCCCCTACGGGAGCCCAGTACTTC
>TRBV6-5|TRBJ2-7|TRBD2|.
CASRRLAGEGEQYF
TGTGCCAGCAGAAGACTAGCGGGGGAAGGGGAGCAGTACTTC
>TRBV30|TRBJ1-1|.|.
CALYGGNTEAFF
TGTGCCTTGTATGGGGGGAACACTGAAGCTTTCTTT
>TRBV6-5|TRBJ2-5|.|.
CASSYGGQSETQYF
TGTGCCAGCAGTTACGGGGGTCAGTCAGAGACCCAGTACTTC
>TRBV27|TRBJ2-7|TRBD2|few
CASSPMGGDPYEQYF
TGTGCCAGCAGCCCCATGGGAGGGGACCCCTACGAGCAGTACTTC